One sample yielded the 10 T cell receptor beta chains listed below, sequenced in a study of patients and donors after allogeneic stem cell transplantation. TCRdb analysed the RT-PCR reads with MiXCR anew, one entry per CDR3 protein. The table shows about a million distinct CDR3 sequences, with 15% to 20% occurring only once. The sequenced sample was blood, either unsorted or a sorted T cell fraction (not recorded which). Receptors originate from a human donor who was either an allogeneic HSCT recipient or a stem cell or donor lymphocyte infusion donor (not recorded which). It is not recorded whose cells these are; they may come from a transplant donor.

The chain is built from TRBV4-3 and TRBJ1-2; D unresolved. Germline-derived CDR1 and CDR2 are LGHNA and YSLEER. CDR3 length equals 13 residues. The ends were cut back, 3 bases at V and 6 bases at J, with 11 bases in the middle. As DNA, the CDR3 is TGCGCCAGCAGCCATAGTTTTGACAATGGCTACACCTTC. Amino acid sequence: CASSHSFDNGYTF.

This clonotype came up a few times. The chain carries TRBV5-6 and TRBJ2-5; D unclear. The germline V and J ends were trimmed by 0 bases and 3 bases, with 9 bases remaining between them. From germline, CDR1 is SGHDT and CDR2 YYEEEE. This CDR3 contains 14 residues. The CDR3 coding sequence is TGTGCCAGCAGCTTGGTTGAGTGGGAAGAGACCCAGTACTTC. Residues: CASSLVEWEETQYF.

The rearrangement joins TRBV29-1 to TRBJ2-1; 14 bases match TRBD2. With V trimmed by 2 bases and J by 8 bases, 8 bases remained unmatched. The CDR3 runs to 16 residues. Germline-derived CDR1 and CDR2 are SQVTM and ANQGSEA. The CDR3 loop is CSVEPATSGREYEQFF. Here the CDR3 DNA reads TGCAGCGTTGAACCAGCGACTAGCGGGAGGGAATATGAGCAGTTCTTC.

This CDR3 is CSAALIAGEGETQYF. The CDR3 nucleotides read TGCAGTGCCGCACTCATCGCGGGAGAGGGTGAGACCCAGTACTTC. This chain uses TRBV20-1 with TRBJ2-5; TRBD2 matches 7 bases. Germline V gives CDR1 DFQATT, CDR2 SNEGSKA (reference sequence). The junction had 15 bases not matched to a gene; V was cut back by 6 bases and J by 5 bases. CDR3 length equals 15 residues.

This clonotype occurred a few times. The rearrangement links TRBV12-3 or TRBV12-4 to TRBJ2-4; TRBD2 agrees at 14 bases. The CDR3 contains 18 residues. Trimming at V came to 5 bases and at J to 2 bases, leaving 8 bases not matched to a gene. The CDR3 sequence: CASSTGLAGDGSKNIQYF. Written as DNA, the CDR3 is TGTGCCAGCAGTACGGGACTAGCGGGAGATGGGTCCAAAAACATTCAGTACTTC.

This clonotype turned up a few times. The chain couples TRBV27 to TRBJ1-1; 7 bases agree with TRBD1. CDR1 is MNHEY and CDR2 is SMNVEV in the germline V gene (reference sequence). Trimming at V came to 6 bases and at J to 6 bases, leaving 10 bases not matched to a gene. The CDR3 is 14 amino acids. Written as DNA, the CDR3 is TGTGCCAGCAGCCAATACCCTCAGGGGGCTGAAGCTTTCTTT. This encodes CASSQYPQGAEAFF.

The chain employs TRBV2 and TRBJ2-7; TRBD1 aligns across 8 bases. There are 14 residues in the CDR3. V lost 5 bases and J lost 3; bases outside the gene matches: 6. Per the germline V gene, CDR1 is SNHLY and CDR2 is FYNNEI. The DNA for the CDR3 is TGTGCCAGCAGTTTCGTCGGGACAGGCTACGAGCAGTACTTC. This encodes CASSFVGTGYEQYF.

This clonotype has ten or more counts. The chain couples TRBV5-1 to TRBJ2-1; TRBD1 aligns across 9 bases. The J segment lost 5 bases and the V segment lost 4 bases, leaving 7 bases of the junction unmatched. The V gene's germline CDR1 is SGHRS and CDR2 YFSETQ. This CDR3 region has 15 residues. The CDR3 region is CASSPGQGLHNEQFF. Written as DNA, the CDR3 is TGCGCCAGCAGCCCCGGACAGGGGTTGCACAATGAGCAGTTCTTC. The variable domain in full, completed from reference TRBV5-1 and TRBJ2-1, reads KAGVTQTPRYLIKTRGQQVTLSCSPISGHRSVSWYQQTPGQGLQFLFEYFSETQRNKGNFPGRFSGRQFSNSRSEMNVSTLELGDSALYLCASSPGQGLHNEQFFGPGTRLTVL.

The V call is TRBV20-1, the J call TRBJ1-2; the match to TRBD1 covers 9 bases. V trimming: 7 bases; J trimming: 4 bases; junction bases outside the gene matches: 4. The germline CDR1 and CDR2 sequences are DFQATT and SNEGSKA (reference sequence). The CDR3 runs to 12 residues. The CDR3 region is CSVQGAGYGYTF. CDR3 in DNA: TGCAGTGTACAGGGGGCAGGCTATGGCTACACCTTC.

Only a few counts were recorded for this clonotype. This chain uses TRBV24-1 with TRBJ2-3, with 9 bases aligning to TRBD1. V lost 9 bases, J lost 5 bases, and 11 bases stayed unmatched. In germline, CDR1 is KGHDR, CDR2 SFDVKD. The CDR3 extends over 15 amino acids. CDR3 nucleotide sequence: TGTGCCACCGGACCCGGGACAGGGCGGGTAGATACGCAGTATTTT. Translating gives CATGPGTGRVDTQYF.